These T cell receptor beta chains were read from a single sample in a study of technical replicates of blood from a few donors. TCRdb's table, derived via immunoSEQ multiplex PCR, lists solely in-frame clones and lacks some. This table has about 50,000 clones, approximately 90% appearing once. The sample comprised PBMCs. The receptors were sampled from a human donor in good health. Some clones in this sample may be carry-over from other donors' samples. The CDR3 runs from the conserved cysteine through the conserved F or W. Fields, in order: V gene, CDR3 length, CDR3 protein.

TRBV30 | 15 | CAWSLPASGRNEQFF
TRBV10-3 | 12 | CAISGTGYGYTF
TRBV4-3 | 18 | CASSLDPIGTGRRNTIYF
TRBV18 | 13 | CASSLSRLETQYF
TRBV7-9 | 15 | CASSLWADPIYGYTF
TRBV19 | 16 | CASSIDQGVGNQPQHF
TRBV14 | 15 | CASSQVQGRAGELFF
TRBV29-1 | 14 | CSVGLAGDNEKLFF
TRBV7-6 | 14 | CASSSIAGLNEQFF
TRBV6-5 | 14 | CASSLGTGNYGYTF
TRBV30 | 12 | CAWAGGRTEAFF
TRBV19 | 17 | CASTRGQGEFRVYEQYF
TRBV7-2 | 16 | CASSFGSGGNTGELFF
TRBV10-3 | 14 | CAISERDRAEEQYF
TRBV7-2 | 15 | CASSSARTGFYEQYF
TRBV11-2 | 15 | CASSLGPDSSYEQYF
TRBV6-1 | 13 | CATAQGTGQPQHF
TRBV10-3 | 16 | CAISDPTSGRAYEQYF
TRBV7-9 | 17 | CASSLNRDFLGDNEQFF
TRBV19 | 16 | CASSLQGARPTDTQYF
TRBV6-1 | 12 | CASSESRGKLFF
TRBV9 | 16 | CASSFRVAGGSGELFF
TRBV5-6 | 13 | CASSLPQADTQYF
TRBV29-1 | 12 | CSVRTGEQPQHF
TRBV7-9 | 15 | CASSKGQVIRETQYF
TRBV4-3 | 17 | CASSQDRASGVYNEQFF
TRBV5-6 | 15 | CASSLGSGGTDTQYF
TRBV7-2 | 12 | CASSLTNYGYTF
TRBV7-3 | 13 | CASSSRRGTGQFF
TRBV7-2 | 14 | CASSLGLPTGELFF
TRBV4-1 | 14 | CASTTTGGKNIQYF
TRBV7-2 | 16 | CASSPYRGATNEKLFF
TRBV9 | 14 | CASSVRTSGSEQFF
TRBV9 | 13 | CASSPAVFPEAFF
TRBV7-8 | 15 | CASSLAGQGNYEQYF
TRBV2 | 16 | CASRKDSGGSADTQYF
TRBV29-1 | 11 | CSGGEADTQYF
TRBV7-2 | 14 | CASRGDNYNYGYTF
TRBV7-2 | 13 | CASSPGVRLGYTF
TRBV9 | 14 | CASSSGQVKNIQYF
TRBV6-5 | 16 | CASSSPSSGRDYEQYF
TRBV7-8 | 13 | CASSLRTEEKLFF
TRBV9 | 13 | CASSVDQNYGYTF
TRBV6-5 | 14 | CASSQRHSTDTQYF
TRBV5-1 | 14 | CASSLGTVGETQYF
TRBV4-3 | 18 | CASSQDGRQLSSGNTIYF
TRBV25-1 | 17 | CASSETGFSSGANVLTF
TRBV7-8 | 15 | CASSHRDRGTDTQYF
TRBV4-3 | 14 | CASSQDWTAGEQYF
TRBV19 | 14 | CASSSSGDLQTQYF
TRBV7-6 | 15 | CASSAGQANTGELFF
TRBV7-6 | 15 | CASTPEGLANDEQYF
TRBV9 | 15 | CASSAPGGGTGELFF